These 18 T cell receptor beta chains originate from one sample sequenced in a study of T cell repertoires in cytomegalovirus infection. Their target antigens are unknown. TCRdb reprocessed the reads via MiXCR and lists one record per CDR3 protein. The table includes 80,000 or so distinct CDR3 sequences, 20% to 30% detected once. The material sequenced was CD8+ T cells from cultured PBMCs, taken from culture after CMV antigen stimulation. The receptors were gathered from a human donor in good health (CMV status not recorded). Some clones in this sample may be carry-over from other donors' samples.

The chain joins TRBV30 to TRBJ2-5; 9 bases are shared with TRBD2. Germline CDR1 is GTSNPN and CDR2 is SVGIG (reference sequence). J gave up 2 bases and V 0 bases, and 16 bases lay outside the gene matches. The CDR3 runs to 19 residues. CDR3 region: CAWSVRKGRAGGLQETQYF. DNA for the CDR3: TGTGCCTGGAGTGTAAGAAAGGGACGAGCGGGGGGCCTACAAGAGACCCAGTACTTC.

This clonotype has just a few counts. This chain uses TRBV27 with TRBJ2-3, with unresolved D. CDR1 and CDR2 from the germline V gene are MNHEY and SMNVEV (reference sequence). This CDR3 region has 13 residues. The V end was cut by 3 bases, the J end by 8 bases, with 12 bases between. CDR3 sequence reads: CASSFQPSGTQYF. Written as DNA, the CDR3 is TGTGCCAGCAGTTTCCAGCCTTCTGGTACGCAGTATTTT.

This clonotype was seen repeatedly, ten times or more. This chain joins TRBV7-9 and TRBJ1-5, with a tentative D call TRBD1 (5 bases). The CDR3 runs 14 residues. The V end was cut by 1 base, the J end by 6 bases, with 10 bases between. Germline lookup yields CDR1 SEHNR and CDR2 FQNEAQ (reference sequence). The CDR3 DNA follows: TGTGCCAGCAGCTTAGGGGTAGGGACTCAGCCCCAGCATTTT. This gives the protein CASSLGVGTQPQHF.

In this sample, this clonotype turned up many times. The chain combines TRBV6-1 with TRBJ1-1, with no clear D. The CDR3 loop spans 13 amino acids. V dropped 8 bases and J dropped 4 bases, with 14 bases sitting between them. From germline, CDR1 is MNHNS and CDR2 SASEGT. CDR3 nucleotides: TGTGCCAGCGGTCGACACCTGGGCACTGAAGCTTTCTTT. Amino acids: CASGRHLGTEAFF.

The CDR3 nucleotides read TGTGCCAGCAGCCCGGGAAGGCGAACTGAAGCTTTCTTT. It encodes CASSPGRRTEAFF. The gene calls are TRBV7-2 and TRBJ1-1; D is ambiguous. CDR1 and CDR2 from the germline V gene are SGHTA and FQGNSA. Trimming shortened V by 5 bases and J by 5 bases, and 12 bases separated the two germline ends. This CDR3 is built from 13 residues.

This clonotype was observed a few times. The chain is built from TRBV20-1 and TRBJ2-1, with 8 nucleotides matching TRBD2. The CDR3 has 16 residues. The V and J ends lost 3 bases and 5 bases, in that order; junction bases with no gene match: 12. Germline V CDR1 and CDR2: DFQATT, SNEGSKA (reference sequence). The CDR3 coding sequence is TGCAGTGCTAGGGTGAGCGGGAGACTCACCGACAATGAGCAGTTCTTC. This codes for CSARVSGRLTDNEQFF.

In its sample, this clonotype was seen a few times. This sequence joins TRBV6-2 or TRBV6-3 and TRBJ2-3, with D hard to call. The CDR3 covers 13 residues. CDR1 and CDR2 (germline): MNHEY, SVGEGT. Trimming removed 4 bases from V and 2 bases from J, with 7 bases in between. The CDR3 is CASSFVNTDTQYF. In nucleotides, the CDR3 is TGTGCCAGCAGTTTCGTAAACACAGATACGCAGTATTTT.

This chain joins TRBV19 and TRBJ2-7, with D perhaps TRBD2 (5 bases). V lost 3 bases to trimming and J lost 5 bases, with 5 bases between them. Germline values: CDR1 LNHDA, CDR2 SQIVND (reference sequence). The CDR3 covers 11 residues. The CDR3 sequence: CASSIGNEQYF. The DNA for the CDR3 is TGTGCCAGTAGTATCGGGAACGAGCAGTACTTC.

The chain has TRBV29-1 and TRBJ2-6, with TRBD1 as a possible D gene (6 bases). Germline CDR1 reads SQVTM; CDR2 reads ANQGSEA. CDR3 length: 11 residues. Trimming took 5 bases from V and 13 from J, leaving 12 bases between them. CDR3 sequence: CSVLVRGVLTF. As DNA, the CDR3 is TGCAGCGTTTTGGTTAGGGGGGTCCTGACTTTC.

This clonotype was seen ten or more times. J is TRBJ2-1 and V is TRBV9, with a possible D match to TRBD2 (6 bases). There are 15 residues in the CDR3. The germline CDR1 and CDR2 sequences are SGDLS and YYNGEE. V shed 0 bases and J shed 6 bases, with 13 bases lying between them. Written as DNA, the CDR3 is TGTGCCAGCAGCGTAGGGGGGGTTTCCGCCAATGAGCAGTTCTTC. It is translated as CASSVGGVSANEQFF. The complete variable domain, with remaining parts taken from reference TRBV9 and TRBJ2-1, reads DSGVTQTPKHLITATGQRVTLRCSPRSGDLSVYWYQQSLDQGLQFLIQYYNGEERAKGNILERFSAQQFPDLHSELNLSSLELGDSALYFCASSVGGVSANEQFFGPGTRLTVL.

The chain employs TRBV12-3 or TRBV12-4 and TRBJ1-1; maybe TRBD1 (5 bases). The CDR3 sequence is 14 residues long. V shed 5 bases and J shed 2 bases, with 12 bases lying between them. CDR3 bases: TGTGCCAGCAGTCTCGGGACCCAAAACACTGAAGCTTTCTTT. Translation: CASSLGTQNTEAFF.

This clonotype was seen only a few times. V and J are TRBV3-1 and TRBJ2-2, with TRBD2 identical over 11 bases. Germline trimming cut 0 bases from V and 5 bases from J; bases unmatched to any gene: 14. The CDR3 loop spans 20 amino acids. CDR1 and CDR2 from the germline V gene are LGHDT and YNNKEL (reference sequence). The CDR3: CASSQDYLWGTSGPTGELFF. CDR3 in DNA: TGTGCCAGCAGCCAAGACTACCTTTGGGGGACTAGCGGTCCTACCGGGGAGCTGTTTTTT.

In its sample, this clonotype was seen a few times. The rearrangement joins TRBV27 to TRBJ1-2, with D tentatively TRBD1 (5 bases). This CDR3 is 11 amino acids long. Germline CDR1 is MNHEY and CDR2 is SMNVEV (reference sequence). V lost 6 bases and J 8 bases, leaving 10 bases between the germline ends. CDR3 coding DNA: TGTGCCAGCAGCGGGTGGGGCGGCTACACCTTC. Amino acid sequence: CASSGWGGYTF.

At least ten counts were recorded for this clonotype. This chain links TRBV15 with TRBJ1-1; 8 nucleotides agree with TRBD1. After removal of 1 base from V and 1 base from J, the junction contained 17 bases not matched to a gene. This CDR3 is built from 20 residues. From germline, CDR1 is LNHNV and CDR2 YYDKDF (reference sequence). CDR3 in amino acids: CATSRGLGVGQGLENTEAFF. As DNA, the CDR3 is TGTGCCACCAGCAGAGGGCTGGGGGTCGGACAGGGACTTGAGAACACTGAAGCTTTCTTT.

V and J are TRBV5-8 and TRBJ2-7, with a possible D match to TRBD2 (5 bases). V was cut by 3 bases and J by 6 bases, with 22 bases left in between. There are 16 residues in the CDR3. CDR1 SGHTS and CDR2 YDEGEE come from the germline V gene. CDR3 DNA sequence: TGTGCCAGCAGCTCCCGATACCCCTCCGCGGGTCCCGAGCAGTACTTC. This codes for CASSSRYPSAGPEQYF.

This clonotype was counted many times. The chain couples TRBV7-8 to TRBJ1-5; maybe TRBD1 (6 bases). Germline V CDR1 and CDR2: SGHVS, FQNEAQ. The CDR3 extends over 14 amino acids. V lost 4 bases, J lost 5 bases, and 12 bases lay in between. The CDR3 coding sequence is TGTGCCAGCAGCTCTTTAGGGGGATATCAGCCCCAGCATTTT. Protein: CASSSLGGYQPQHF.

This clonotype was observed many times. The chain is built from TRBV13 and TRBJ2-2, with 9 positions matching TRBD2. The CDR3 length is 16 residues. Germline-derived CDR1 and CDR2 are PRHDT and FYEKMQ (reference sequence). J gave up 2 bases and V 6 bases, and 7 bases lay outside the gene matches. DNA for the CDR3: TGTGCCAGCAGTCAGACTAGCGGCTTAAACACCGGGGAGCTGTTTTTT. Its translation: CASSQTSGLNTGELFF.

This clonotype was recorded many times. V gene TRBV2 combines with J gene TRBJ2-4; 7 bases fit TRBD2. In germline, CDR1 is SNHLY, CDR2 FYNNEI. The CDR3 is 18 residues long. The ends lost 7 bases at V and 3 bases at J; junction bases unmatched: 18. CDR3: CASKGRLAPGGFKNIQYF. Here the CDR3 DNA reads TGTGCCAGCAAAGGAAGACTAGCCCCGGGGGGTTTCAAAAACATTCAGTACTTC. Using reference TRBV2 and TRBJ2-4 for the parts outside the CDR3, the full variable domain is EPEVTQTPSHQVTQMGQEVILRCVPISNHLYFYWYRQILGQKVEFLVSFYNNEISEKSEIFDDQFSVERPDGSNFTLKIRSTKLEDSAMYFCASKGRLAPGGFKNIQYFGAGTRLSVL.